This passage covers 32 T cell receptor beta chains from one sample sequenced in a study of T cell changes during pregnancy in multiple sclerosis. This table comes from immunoSEQ multiplex PCR, and its TCRdb copy is limited to in-frame clones, with some not included. Of roughly 48,000 clones in the sample, 88% were seen once. The sample in question was CD4+ T cells from peripheral blood mononuclear cells, obtained in the second trimester of pregnancy. All receptors come from a female donor with multiple sclerosis, enrolled in a pregnancy study.

Regarding this clone: Within the sample, other DNA sequences also encode this same CDR3. The genes are TRBV4-1 and TRBJ1-2; D gene ambiguous. This CDR3 is built from 12 residues. V lost 1 base and J lost 4, with 4 bases in between. Per the germline V gene, CDR1 is MGHRA and CDR2 is YSYEKL. The CDR3 region is CASSQGVYGYTF. In DNA, the CDR3 is TGCGCCAGCAGCCAAGGCGTCTATGGCTACACCTTC.

This clone appeared once. The chain has TRBV12-5 and TRBJ2-3; D may be TRBD1 (5 bases). This CDR3 has 13 residues. Germline CDR1 and CDR2: LGHNT and FRNRAP. Trimming pared 7 bases from V and 6 bases from J, leaving 14 bases between. The CDR3 DNA is TGTGCTAGTGAAGGTATAGGGGTGGATACGCAGTATTTT. It is translated as CASEGIGVDTQYF. Looking up the rest from reference TRBV12-5 and TRBJ2-3 gives the full variable domain: DARVTQTPRHKVTEMGQEVTMRCQPILGHNTVFWYRQTMMQGLELLAYFRNRAPLDDSGMPKDRFSAEMPDATLATLKIQPSEPRDSAVYFCASEGIGVDTQYFGPGTRLTVL.

The rearrangement uses TRBV20-1 and TRBJ2-7; no definite D call. Germline CDR1 and CDR2: DFQATT and SNEGSKA (reference sequence). The CDR3 covers 11 residues. V lost 6 bases and J lost 2, with 8 bases in between. Written as DNA, the CDR3 is TGCAGTGCCTCGACACCCTACGAGCAGTACTTC. The encoded protein is CSASTPYEQYF.

There are a few counts of this clone. J is TRBJ2-1 and V is TRBV11-3, with a weak D call TRBD1 (5 bases). Germline V gives CDR1 SGHNT, CDR2 YENEEA. V lost 3 bases, J lost 5 bases, and 8 bases lay in between. This CDR3 contains 13 residues. The CDR3 bases are TGTGCCAGCAGCTTGGACACGAACAATGAGCAGTTCTTC. It translates to CASSLDTNNEQFF.

The chain joins TRBV9 to TRBJ2-2; D is ambiguous. V lost 0 bases and J lost 6, with 9 bases in between. Germline values: CDR1 SGDLS, CDR2 YYNGEE. This CDR3 has 14 residues. CDR3 sequence (DNA): TGTGCCAGCAGCGTAGTGAATCCAGCCGGGGAGCTGTTTTTT. Translated, it gives CASSVVNPAGELFF.

This clone was counted between two and nine times. The V gene is TRBV4-3, the J gene TRBJ1-2; tentative D call: TRBD1 (6 bases). The germline CDR1 and CDR2 sequences are LGHNA and YSLEER. Trimming removed 0 bases at V and 8 bases at J, with 19 bases between. This CDR3 comprises 16 residues. The CDR3 spells CASSQDRGGSVGGYTF. The CDR3 region has the DNA TGCGCCAGCAGCCAAGATCGGGGGGGCTCCGTAGGCGGCTACACCTTC.

The chain couples TRBV7-9 to TRBJ2-3, with TRBD1 matching 8 bases. Germline lookup yields CDR1 SEHNR and CDR2 FQNEAQ (reference sequence). Germline trimming cut 3 bases from V and 2 bases from J; bases unmatched to any gene: 13. The CDR3 is 18 residues long. The CDR3 loop is CASSFLTGTGILTDTQYF. In nucleotides, the CDR3 is TGTGCCAGCAGCTTCTTGACCGGGACAGGAATCCTCACAGATACGCAGTATTTT.

The DNA of the CDR3 is TGTGCCAGCAGCCCCCTGCAGTCTGGGGCCAACGTCCTGACTTTC. Amino acids: CASSPLQSGANVLTF. This chain joins TRBV2 and TRBJ2-6; unclear D gene. CDR3 length: 15 residues. Germline CDR1 reads SNHLY; CDR2 reads FYNNEI. The V end lost 6 bases, the J end lost 1 base, and 10 bases lay between the germline ends.

This rearrangement joins TRBV18 to TRBJ2-2; weak D call: TRBD2 (6 bases). V shed 1 base and J shed 4 bases, with 16 bases lying between them. The CDR3 length is 17 residues. Germline assignment: CDR1 KGHSH and CDR2 LQKENI. The CDR3 bases are TGTGCCAGCTCACCACGAAGGTTAGCGGAGATCACCGGGGAGCTGTTTTTT. It specifies CASSPRRLAEITGELFF.

CDR3 residues: CASRPPGQGLYEQYF. The CDR3 DNA reads TGTGCCAGCAGACCACCGGGACAGGGACTCTACGAGCAGTACTTC. The chain combines TRBV14 with TRBJ2-7, with 9 positions matching TRBD1. Germline values: CDR1 SGHDN, CDR2 FVKESK. V gave up 6 bases and J gave up 3 bases; unmatched junction bases: 9. The CDR3 has 15 residues.

The chain couples TRBV10-3 to TRBJ1-1; 7 nucleotides align to TRBD1. Per germline, CDR1 ENHRY and CDR2 SYGVKD. This CDR3 region has 16 residues. The junction had 5 bases not matched to a gene; V was cut back by 0 bases and J by 1 base. The CDR3 protein is CAISESQGRSNTEAFF. CDR3 DNA sequence: TGTGCCATCAGTGAGTCACAGGGGCGGTCGAACACTGAAGCTTTCTTT.

This chain joins TRBV6-1 and TRBJ1-2; 7 nucleotides line up with TRBD1. This CDR3 contains 14 residues. V lost 5 bases and J lost 7; bases outside the gene matches: 10. Per the germline V gene, CDR1 is MNHNS and CDR2 is SASEGT. Here the CDR3 reads CASSLTGRSGGYTF. Here the CDR3 DNA reads TGTGCCAGCAGTCTGACAGGGCGGTCAGGTGGCTACACCTTC.

This clone was observed a few times. The CDR3: CASNWGSNTEAFF. The CDR3 DNA follows: TGCGCCAGCAATTGGGGCTCGAACACTGAAGCTTTCTTT. This chain connects TRBV5-1 to TRBJ1-1; maybe TRBD1 (5 bases). CDR1 and CDR2 from the germline V gene are SGHRS and YFSETQ. The CDR3 is made up of 13 amino acids. The V gene lost 6 bases and the J gene lost 1 base, with 10 bases spanning the gap. Filled out from reference TRBV5-1 and TRBJ1-1, the complete variable domain reads KAGVTQTPRYLIKTRGQQVTLSCSPISGHRSVSWYQQTPGQGLQFLFEYFSETQRNKGNFPGRFSGRQFSNSRSEMNVSTLELGDSALYLCASNWGSNTEAFFGQGTRLTVV.

This sequence joins TRBV4-1 and TRBJ1-1, with D uncertain. Trimming took off 0 bases at V and 5 bases at J, with 13 bases between the two ends. Per the germline V gene, CDR1 is MGHRA and CDR2 is YSYEKL. The CDR3 runs to 15 residues. CDR3 residues: CASSQEGSVRTEAFF. In DNA, the CDR3 is TGCGCCAGCAGCCAAGAGGGGAGTGTAAGGACTGAAGCTTTCTTT.

The V gene is TRBV5-4, the J gene TRBJ1-3; D is unclear. Germline values: CDR1 SGHNT, CDR2 YYREEE (reference sequence). Trimming stripped 1 base from V and 1 base from J, with 12 bases between. The CDR3 totals 16 residues. The CDR3 nucleotides are TGTGCCAGCAGCTTGAGGAGTGGTGCGTCTGGAAACACCATATATTTT. Protein sequence: CASSLRSGASGNTIYF.

This chain uses TRBV29-1 with TRBJ1-5; TRBD1 matches at 7 bases. Germline CDR1 SQVTM, CDR2 ANQGSEA. Unmatched junction bases numbered 4, after V lost 4 bases and J lost 4 bases. This CDR3 comprises 13 residues. This CDR3 is CSVADRVNQPQHF. CDR3 coding DNA: TGCAGCGTTGCTGACAGGGTAAATCAGCCCCAGCATTTT.

The rearrangement links TRBV5-4 to TRBJ2-2; tentatively, D is TRBD1 (6 bases). This CDR3 is built from 15 residues. Deletions cut 1 base from V and 5 bases from J, with 12 bases between. From germline, CDR1 is SGHNT and CDR2 YYREEE (reference sequence). The CDR3 here is CASSLRTVGTGELFF. Written as DNA, the CDR3 is TGTGCCAGCAGCTTGAGGACAGTGGGTACCGGGGAGCTGTTTTTT.

The chain combines TRBV28 with TRBJ2-2, with TRBD2 matching 11 bases. The V segment lost 0 bases and the J segment 6 bases; nucleotides outside the gene matches: 6. The germline gives CDR1 MDHEN, CDR2 SYDVKM. The CDR3 totals 17 residues. In DNA form, the CDR3 reads TGTGCCAGCAGTTTATGGGGCCTAGCGGGAGGTCCCGGGGAGCTGTTTTTT. Its protein is CASSLWGLAGGPGELFF.

V gene TRBV7-2 combines with J gene TRBJ1-5; 7 nucleotides line up with TRBD1. J lost 4 bases, V lost 5 bases, and 2 bases had no gene match. In germline, CDR1 is SGHTA, CDR2 FQGNSA. CDR3 length: 13 residues. The chain's CDR3 is CASSQGGNQPQHF. CDR3 DNA: TGTGCCAGCAGCCAGGGGGGAAATCAGCCCCAGCATTTT.

The V call is TRBV30, the J call TRBJ2-1, with 8 bases that match TRBD2. Germline V gene data show CDR1 as GTSNPN and CDR2 as SVGIG (reference sequence). Trimming cost V 3 bases and J 4 bases; bases outside gene matches: 5. The CDR3 sequence is 14 residues long. CDR3 region: CAWRNSGMYNEQFF. CDR3 nucleotides: TGTGCCTGGAGAAATAGCGGGATGTACAATGAGCAGTTCTTC.

The gene calls are TRBV27 and TRBJ2-7; 8 bases map to TRBD1. The J segment lost 2 bases and the V segment lost 4 bases, leaving 7 bases of the junction unmatched. The germline gives CDR1 MNHEY, CDR2 SMNVEV (reference sequence). This CDR3 has 15 residues. The CDR3 nucleotides read TGTGCCAGCAGTTCGGGGGACAGGAGACCCTACGAGCAGTACTTC. Amino acids: CASSSGDRRPYEQYF.

J is TRBJ2-7 and V is TRBV28, with 7 bases aligning to TRBD1. This CDR3 has 14 residues. Germline V gene data show CDR1 as MDHEN and CDR2 as SYDVKM. The ends lost 5 bases at V and 3 bases at J; junction bases unmatched: 7. In DNA form, the CDR3 reads TGTGCCAGCAGTCCGACAGGGAGTAACTACGAGCAGTACTTC. Encoded protein: CASSPTGSNYEQYF.

A few counts support this clone. The chain joins TRBV30 to TRBJ1-1; D perhaps matches TRBD1 (6 bases). This CDR3 is 13 amino acids long. Germline CDR1 and CDR2: GTSNPN and SVGIG (reference sequence). Trimming took 4 bases from V and 0 from J, leaving 9 bases between them. The CDR3 region has the DNA TGTGCCTGGACAGGGGCCATGAACACTGAAGCTTTCTTT. Its translation is CAWTGAMNTEAFF.

The rearrangement joins TRBV11-1 to TRBJ2-5; possible D gene TRBD2, 6 bases. Germline V gene data show CDR1 as SGHAT and CDR2 as FQDESV (reference sequence). V gave up 1 base and J gave up 3 bases, with 12 bases separating them. The CDR3 runs 15 residues. This CDR3 reads CASSLEYGGEETQYF. The CDR3 DNA is TGTGCCAGCAGCTTAGAATACGGAGGGGAAGAGACCCAGTACTTC.

This chain links TRBV4-2 with TRBJ1-3; no clear D gene. The CDR3 sequence is 14 residues long. V was pared by 4 bases and J by 1 base, with 8 bases between. Per germline, CDR1 LGHNA and CDR2 YNFKEQ. CDR3 amino acids: CASSRTESGNTIYF. The CDR3 DNA reads as TGTGCCAGCAGCCGTACGGAGTCTGGAAACACCATATATTTT.

The chain employs TRBV30 and TRBJ1-5; 8 nucleotides match TRBD1. V was clipped by 5 bases and J by 3 bases; unmatched bases: 9. CDR1 is GTSNPN, CDR2 SVGIG, per germline (reference sequence). CDR3 length: 15 residues. In DNA, the CDR3 is TGTGCCTGGGGGACAGGACAGGGCGACAATCAGCCCCAGCATTTT. Its protein is CAWGTGQGDNQPQHF.

This sequence joins TRBV12-5 and TRBJ1-2, with a weak D call TRBD1 (6 bases). The CDR3 has 15 residues. Germline CDR1 LGHNT, CDR2 FRNRAP. Trimming cost V 3 bases and J 3 bases, with 14 bases left between them. In nucleotides, the CDR3 is TGTGCTAGTGGTTTTCCGGGGGGGGCGGACTATGGCTACACCTTC. Its translation: CASGFPGGADYGYTF.

The J gene is TRBJ2-5, the V gene TRBV9, with TRBD2 matching over 9 bases. The ends lost 0 bases at V and 8 bases at J; junction bases unmatched: 2. CDR1 and CDR2 from the germline V gene are SGDLS and YYNGEE. The CDR3 consists of 13 residues. This chain's CDR3 is CASSVETSGTQYF. The CDR3 DNA is TGTGCCAGCAGCGTAGAGACTAGCGGCACCCAGTACTTC.

The chain uses TRBV4-2 and TRBJ1-4; 8 nucleotides align to TRBD1. The CDR3 is made up of 16 amino acids. V shed 1 base and J 8 bases; nucleotides not matched to a gene: 9. CDR1 and CDR2 from the germline V gene are LGHNA and YNFKEQ. Written as DNA, the CDR3 is TGTGCCAGCAGCCAAGGTTCAGCAGGGGGCCTGGAAAAACTGTTTTTT. Protein sequence: CASSQGSAGGLEKLFF.

The sample holds one count of this clone. CDR3 sequence (DNA): TGCGCCAGCAGCTTGGAGTCCGCCGGGACAGGGCATGGCTACACCTTC. Protein product: CASSLESAGTGHGYTF. The chain employs TRBV5-1 and TRBJ1-2; 9 bases match TRBD1. This CDR3 is 16 amino acids long. With V trimmed by 0 bases and J by 6 bases, 9 bases remained unmatched. Germline V gene data show CDR1 as SGHRS and CDR2 as YFSETQ.

The genes are TRBV5-6 and TRBJ1-4; D is unresolved. Germline V gene sequence: CDR1 SGHDT, CDR2 YYEEEE. The V end was cut by 4 bases, the J end by 10 bases, with 17 bases between. The CDR3 is 14 amino acids. The chain's CDR3 is CASSPKREDGKLFF. The CDR3 bases are TGTGCCAGCAGCCCCAAGCGGGAAGACGGAAAACTGTTTTTT.

This rearrangement joins TRBV7-8 to TRBJ1-1, with D uncertain. V lost 1 base and J lost 1, with 16 bases in between. Germline V gene sequence: CDR1 SGHVS, CDR2 FQNEAQ. The CDR3 totals 17 residues. CDR3 residues: CASSLETKWNANTEAFF. The CDR3 DNA reads TGTGCCAGCAGCTTAGAAACTAAATGGAATGCGAACACTGAAGCTTTCTTT.